Presented here are 25 T cell receptor beta chains from one specimen sequenced in a study of blood T cell repertoires in COVID-19. Here immunoSEQ multiplex PCR was the method, and the copy in TCRdb shows in-frame clones only, minus some. This sample has about 140,000 clones, with around four fifths found just once. Input material: PBMCs or T cells enriched from blood (not recorded which). The receptors were gathered from a woman aged 40-49 years who had recovered from COVID-19.

The chain recombines TRBV4-1 with TRBJ1-1; 9 bases agree with TRBD1. This CDR3 comprises 17 residues. Per germline, CDR1 MGHRA and CDR2 YSYEKL. J was trimmed by 3 bases and V by 6 bases; bases with no gene match: 14. This CDR3 is CASSRVPGQGRDTEAFF. The DNA of the CDR3 is TGCGCCAGCAGTCGAGTCCCGGGACAGGGTCGGGACACTGAAGCTTTCTTT.

This clone was observed a few times. One junction end does not reproduce the germline sequence, and a read error may be involved. The chain has TRBV15 and TRBJ2-3, with 11 nucleotides matching TRBD2. There are 15 residues in the CDR3. Germline V CDR1 and CDR2: LNHNV, YYDKDF (reference sequence). The CDR3 protein is CATSRTSGSIDTQYF. In DNA, the CDR3 is TGTGCCACCAGCCGTACTAGCGGGAGCATAGATACGCAGTATTTT.

The chain carries TRBV5-6 and TRBJ1-1; possible D gene TRBD1, 6 bases. The V gene lost 1 base and the J gene lost 0 bases, with 13 bases spanning the gap. CDR3 length equals 16 residues. Looked up from germline, CDR1 is SGHDT and CDR2 is YYEEEE. DNA of the CDR3: TGTGCCAGCAGCTTGACACAGGGATTACTGAACACTGAAGCTTTCTTT. It specifies CASSLTQGLLNTEAFF.

V gene TRBV12-5 combines with J gene TRBJ1-5; the D gene is possibly TRBD1 (6 bases). Looked up from germline, CDR1 is LGHNT and CDR2 is FRNRAP. CDR3 length: 13 amino acids. Trimming took 2 bases from V and 4 from J, leaving 6 bases between them. The chain's CDR3 is CASGLTGNQPQHF. In DNA form, the CDR3 reads TGTGCTAGTGGTTTGACAGGGAATCAGCCCCAGCATTTT.

The chain is built from TRBV9 and TRBJ2-5; 7 positions agree with TRBD2. Looked up from germline, CDR1 is SGDLS and CDR2 is YYNGEE. After removal of 0 bases from V and 2 bases from J, the junction contained 1 base not matched to a gene. CDR3 length: 14 residues. The CDR3 protein is CASSVALAQETQYF. Written as DNA, the CDR3 is TGTGCCAGCAGCGTAGCACTAGCGCAAGAGACCCAGTACTTC.

The chain is built from TRBV5-1 and TRBJ2-7, with 10 bases identical to TRBD1. Trimming took 0 bases from V and 2 from J; bases not matched to a gene: 8. The CDR3 sequence is 17 residues long. CDR1 and CDR2 (germline): SGHRS, YFSETQ. CDR3 sequence reads: CASSLDLTGGRPYEQYF. CDR3 bases: TGCGCCAGCAGCTTGGATTTGACAGGGGGCCGGCCCTACGAGCAGTACTTC.

The genes are TRBV4-1 and TRBJ2-7; D unresolved. Trimming took off 0 bases at V and 1 base at J, with 10 bases between the two ends. Germline V gives CDR1 MGHRA, CDR2 YSYEKL. The CDR3 extends over 15 amino acids. The chain's CDR3 is CASSQETTASYEQYF. The DNA of the CDR3 is TGCGCCAGCAGCCAAGAGACAACAGCATCCTACGAGCAGTACTTC.

V and J are TRBV7-2 and TRBJ2-1, with a possible D match to TRBD1 (5 bases). V was shortened by 5 bases and J by 2 bases, with 13 bases between the two germline ends. The CDR3 runs 15 residues. Germline V CDR1 and CDR2: SGHTA, FQGNSA. The CDR3 spells CASSIDSPAYNEQFF. CDR3 nucleotide sequence: TGTGCCAGCAGCATTGACAGCCCAGCCTACAATGAGCAGTTCTTC.

J is TRBJ1-5 and V is TRBV4-2; TRBD1 agrees at 7 bases. The CDR3 is 16 residues long. V shed 1 base, J shed 6 bases, and the junction held 9 bases outside the gene matches. Germline CDR1 reads LGHNA; CDR2 reads YNFKEQ. The CDR3 reads CASSQGTNRGSQPQHF. CDR3 DNA: TGTGCCAGCAGCCAAGGTACCAACAGGGGCAGTCAGCCCCAGCATTTT.

This rearrangement joins TRBV5-5 to TRBJ1-1; 8 nucleotides line up with TRBD1. Germline V gene lookup returns CDR1 SGHKS and CDR2 YYEKEE (reference sequence). The CDR3 contains 16 residues. V dropped 5 bases and J dropped 4; count of bases not matched to a gene: 13. CDR3 in DNA: TGTGCCAGCAGTCTACAGGGGGGACCTGGGGGCACTGAAGCTTTCTTT. Translating gives CASSLQGGPGGTEAFF.

J is TRBJ2-5 and V is TRBV7-8; 9 nucleotides match TRBD1. CDR3 length: 14 amino acids. The germline gives CDR1 SGHVS, CDR2 FQNEAQ. Trimming removed 5 bases from V and 4 bases from J; junction bases left unmatched: 5. The CDR3 DNA follows: TGTGCCAGCAGCCCGGGGACAGGGCGAGAGACCCAGTACTTC. Protein sequence: CASSPGTGRETQYF. Drawing the rest from reference TRBV7-8 and TRBJ2-5, the complete variable domain is GAGVSQSPRYKVAKRGQDVALRCDPISGHVSLFWYQQALGQGPEFLTYFQNEAQLDKSGLPSDRFFAERPEGSVSTLKIQRTQQEDSAVYLCASSPGTGRETQYFGPGTRLLVL.

V gene TRBV11-2 combines with J gene TRBJ2-7; 7 positions match TRBD2. V lost 3 bases and J lost 1; bases outside the gene matches: 12. The germline V gene encodes CDR1 SGHAT and CDR2 FQNNGV. CDR3 length equals 17 residues. The CDR3 loop reads CASSFGVPGLTSYEQYF. The CDR3 nucleotides are TGTGCCAGCAGCTTTGGAGTTCCGGGACTAACTTCCTACGAGCAGTACTTC.

The V gene is TRBV10-1, the J gene TRBJ1-1; 10 nucleotides align to TRBD1. CDR1 is WNHNN, CDR2 SYGVQD, per germline (reference sequence). This CDR3 spans 19 amino acids. J gave up 0 bases and V 3 bases, and 13 bases lay outside the gene matches. CDR3 protein: CASSDKPGQGLPLNTEAFF. The CDR3 bases are TGCGCCAGCAGTGATAAACCGGGACAGGGGCTTCCCTTGAACACTGAAGCTTTCTTT.

The CDR3 DNA is TGTGCCAGCAGCTCGGGACGACAGGGGCACCAGTACTTC. Protein sequence: CASSSGRQGHQYF. The chain recombines TRBV7-2 with TRBJ2-7; 8 bases align to TRBD1. Germline V gives CDR1 SGHTA, CDR2 FQGNSA. This CDR3 has 13 residues. With 4 bases clipped from V and 10 bases from J, the junction kept 9 bases outside the gene matches.

J is TRBJ1-1 and V is TRBV3-1 (or the pseudogene TRBV3-2); D not certain. V was trimmed by 0 bases and J by 1 base, leaving 12 bases between them. The CDR3 is 16 amino acids. Per germline, CDR1 LGHDT and CDR2 YNNKEL (reference sequence). The CDR3 nucleotides read TGTGCCAGCAGCCAAGACCCGAACCGCAGGAACACTGAAGCTTTCTTT. Translation: CASSQDPNRRNTEAFF.

This chain connects TRBV19 to TRBJ2-7; 9 bases fit TRBD1. CDR3 length: 14 residues. Germline CDR1 reads LNHDA; CDR2 reads SQIVND (reference sequence). V gave up 3 bases and J gave up 6 bases; unmatched junction bases: 6. The CDR3 nucleotides read TGTGCCAGTAGTATCGACAGGGGGACGCTCGAGCAGTACTTC. Its protein is CASSIDRGTLEQYF.

The genes are TRBV7-9 and TRBJ1-3, with D unclear. The germline V gene encodes CDR1 SEHNR and CDR2 FQNEAQ (reference sequence). V gave up 5 bases and J gave up 2 bases, with 13 bases separating them. The CDR3 covers 15 residues. Here the CDR3 reads CASSAGSIAGNTIYF. DNA of the CDR3: TGTGCCAGCAGCGCGGGGAGTATAGCTGGAAACACCATATATTTT.

The rearrangement joins TRBV7-3 to TRBJ2-1, with no clear D. From germline, CDR1 is SGHTA and CDR2 FQGTGA. The V and J ends lost 5 bases and 3 bases respectively, with 14 bases between them. The CDR3 contains 15 residues. CDR3: CASSRRVGIYNEQFF. CDR3 bases: TGTGCCAGCAGCCGACGGGTGGGTATCTACAATGAGCAGTTCTTC.

The chain links TRBV3-1 (or the pseudogene TRBV3-2) to TRBJ1-2; a weak D match, TRBD1 (6 bases). This CDR3 spans 13 amino acids. Germline CDR1 LGHDT, CDR2 YNNKEL (reference sequence). V lost 2 bases and J lost 11, with 15 bases in between. DNA for the CDR3: TGTGCCAGCAGCCAATCTCGGGGGGCTCGGTACACCTTC. The encoded protein is CASSQSRGARYTF.

The chain joins TRBV13 to TRBJ1-3, with D hard to call. Looked up from germline, CDR1 is PRHDT and CDR2 is FYEKMQ (reference sequence). CDR3 length: 16 amino acids. The V end was cut by 1 base, the J end by 9 bases, with 19 bases between. CDR3 loop: CASSLVSRGSRGTIYF. The CDR3 DNA follows: TGTGCCAGCAGCTTAGTATCAAGAGGCAGTCGGGGCACCATATATTTT.

The chain is built from TRBV19 and TRBJ1-1; TRBD1 agrees at 7 bases. Germline V gives CDR1 LNHDA, CDR2 SQIVND (reference sequence). There are 15 residues in the CDR3. V shed 5 bases, J shed 4 bases, and the junction held 10 bases outside the gene matches. Here the CDR3 reads CASSLSTGTRTEAFF. DNA of the CDR3: TGTGCCAGTAGTTTATCGACAGGGACGCGCACTGAAGCTTTCTTT.

The chain uses TRBV30 and TRBJ2-7; 8 positions match TRBD2. CDR1 is GTSNPN and CDR2 is SVGIG in the germline V gene (reference sequence). V trimming: 4 bases; J trimming: 6 bases; junction bases outside the gene matches: 5. The CDR3 runs 12 residues. CDR3 in amino acids: CAWTGGAAEQYF. The CDR3 coding sequence is TGTGCCTGGACGGGGGGGGCCGCCGAGCAGTACTTC.

The chain recombines TRBV5-1 with TRBJ2-7; 8 nucleotides align to TRBD1. Germline CDR1 SGHRS, CDR2 YFSETQ. V gave up 3 bases and J gave up 2 bases; unmatched junction bases: 4. CDR3 length: 14 amino acids. CDR3 DNA sequence: TGCGCCAGCAGCTATGACAGGGGACCCTACGAGCAGTACTTC. It specifies CASSYDRGPYEQYF.

The J gene is TRBJ2-5, the V gene TRBV7-9; 7 nucleotides agree with TRBD1. Germline V gives CDR1 SEHNR, CDR2 FQNEAQ (reference sequence). The CDR3 extends over 14 amino acids. After removal of 5 bases from V and 4 bases from J, the junction contained 7 bases not matched to a gene. The CDR3, as DNA: TGTGCCAGCAGCGGAGACAGGGTTTTAGAGACCCAGTACTTC. This encodes CASSGDRVLETQYF.

The J gene is TRBJ2-2, the V gene TRBV3-1 (or the pseudogene TRBV3-2); TRBD2 is a possible D gene (5 bases). CDR1 is LGHDT, CDR2 YNNKEL, per germline (reference sequence). CDR3 length: 14 residues. V shed 6 bases and J shed 3 bases, with 11 bases lying between them. In nucleotides, the CDR3 is TGTGCCAGCAGTCAGCGGAGTTACACCGGGGAGCTGTTTTTT. Its translation is CASSQRSYTGELFF.